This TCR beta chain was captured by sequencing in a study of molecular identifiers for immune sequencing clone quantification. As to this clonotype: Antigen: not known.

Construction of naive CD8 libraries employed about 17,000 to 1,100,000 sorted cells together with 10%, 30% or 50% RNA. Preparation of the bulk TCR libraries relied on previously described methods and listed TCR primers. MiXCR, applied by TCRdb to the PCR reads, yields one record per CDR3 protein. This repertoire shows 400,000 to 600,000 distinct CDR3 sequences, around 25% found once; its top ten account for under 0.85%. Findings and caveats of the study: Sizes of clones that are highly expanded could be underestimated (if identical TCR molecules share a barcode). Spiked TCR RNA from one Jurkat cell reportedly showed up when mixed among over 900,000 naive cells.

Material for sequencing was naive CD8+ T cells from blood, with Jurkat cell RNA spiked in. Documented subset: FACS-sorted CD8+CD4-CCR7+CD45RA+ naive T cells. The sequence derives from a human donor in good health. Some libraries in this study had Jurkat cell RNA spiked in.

The CDR3 DNA reads TGTGCCAGCAGAAGTCTAACGGGCACCGGGGAGCTGTTTTTT. Translated, it gives CASRSLTGTGELFF. The chain couples TRBV7-6 to TRBJ2-2, with D unclear. V lost 6 bases to trimming and J lost 4 bases, with 12 bases between them. Germline CDR1 SGHVS, CDR2 FNYEAQ. There are 14 residues in the CDR3.